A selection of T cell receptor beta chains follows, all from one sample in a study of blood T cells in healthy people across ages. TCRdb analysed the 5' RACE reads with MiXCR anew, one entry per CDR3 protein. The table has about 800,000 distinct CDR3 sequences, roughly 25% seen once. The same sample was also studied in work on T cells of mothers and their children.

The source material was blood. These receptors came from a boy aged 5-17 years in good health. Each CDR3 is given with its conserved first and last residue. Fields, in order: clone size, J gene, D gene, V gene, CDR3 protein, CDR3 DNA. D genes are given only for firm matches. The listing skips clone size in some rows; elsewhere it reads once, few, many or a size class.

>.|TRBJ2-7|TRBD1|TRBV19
CASSSETGELREQYF
TGTGCCAGTAGTAGCGAGACAGGGGAACTACGGGAGCAGTACTTC
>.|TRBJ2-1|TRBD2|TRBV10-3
CAISESQQRGGEQFF
TGTGCCATCAGTGAGTCGCAGCAGCGGGGAGGTGAGCAGTTCTTC
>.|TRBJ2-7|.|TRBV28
CASSHAGSVSYEQYF
TGTGCCAGCAGTCACGCCGGGTCCGTCTCCTACGAGCAGTACTTC
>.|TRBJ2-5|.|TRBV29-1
CSVEQLGLMQETQYF
TGCAGCGTTGAGCAACTGGGACTTATGCAAGAGACCCAGTACTTC
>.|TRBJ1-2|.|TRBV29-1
CSVESGEDYGYTF
TGCAGCGTTGAATCAGGGGAGGACTATGGCTACACCTTC
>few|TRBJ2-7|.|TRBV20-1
CSARDQAVRDEQYF
TGCAGTGCTAGAGATCAGGCGGTTAGGGACGAGCAGTACTTC
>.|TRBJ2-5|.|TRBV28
CASSLAPGRARTQYF
TGTGCCAGCAGTTTAGCTCCAGGTCGTGCTCGGACCCAGTACTTC
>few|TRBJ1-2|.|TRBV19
CASRSLYGYTF
TGTGCCAGTAGGTCGCTCTACGGCTACACCTTC
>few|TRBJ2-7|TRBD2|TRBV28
CASSGRLAAYEQYF
TGTGCCAGCAGTGGGCGACTAGCGGCCTACGAGCAGTACTTC
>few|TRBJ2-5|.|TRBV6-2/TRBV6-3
CASSYPWGRRQETQYF
TGTGCCAGCAGTTACCCCTGGGGACGGAGGCAAGAGACCCAGTACTTC
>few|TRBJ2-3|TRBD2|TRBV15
CATSSPLGLAGADTQYF
TGTGCCACCAGCAGCCCCCTCGGACTAGCGGGAGCAGATACGCAGTATTTT
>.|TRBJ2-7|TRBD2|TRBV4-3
CASSQGTGLASYEQYF
TGCGCCAGCAGCCAAGGCACGGGACTAGCGTCTTACGAGCAGTACTTC
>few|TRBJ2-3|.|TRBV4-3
CASSQDSWTDTQYF
TGCGCCAGCAGCCAAGATTCTTGGACAGATACGCAGTATTTT
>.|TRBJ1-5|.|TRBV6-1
CASKLAQLNQPQHF
TGTGCCAGCAAATTGGCGCAGCTCAATCAGCCCCAGCATTTT
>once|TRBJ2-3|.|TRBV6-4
CASSASQGISTDTQYF
TGTGCCAGCAGTGCATCGCAGGGAATTAGCACAGATACGCAGTATTTT
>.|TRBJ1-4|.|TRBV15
CATSREGGNEKLFF
TGTGCCACCAGCAGAGAGGGGGGGAATGAAAAACTGTTTTTT
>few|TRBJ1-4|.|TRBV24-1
CASGQCEKLFF
TGTGCCTCCGGACAGTGCGAAAAACTGTTTTTT
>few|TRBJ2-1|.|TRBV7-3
CASSLMASYNEQFF
TGTGCCAGCAGCTTAATGGCCTCCTACAATGAGCAGTTCTTC
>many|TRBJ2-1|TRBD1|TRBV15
CATSERTGTGYNEQFF
TGTGCCACCAGCGAACGAACCGGGACAGGCTACAATGAGCAGTTCTTC
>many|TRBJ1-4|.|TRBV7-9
CASSFRGTNEKLFF
TGTGCCAGCAGCTTCAGGGGCACTAATGAAAAACTGTTTTTT
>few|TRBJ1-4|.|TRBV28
CASSQGTLNEKLFF
TGTGCCAGCAGCCAGGGAACCCTTAATGAAAAACTGTTTTTT
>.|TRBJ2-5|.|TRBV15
CATSRETLQGTQYF
TGTGCCACCAGCAGAGAGACACTCCAAGGGACCCAGTACTTC
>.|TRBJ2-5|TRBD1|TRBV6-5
CASSRDRRETQYF
TGTGCCAGCAGTCGGGACAGGAGAGAGACCCAGTACTTC
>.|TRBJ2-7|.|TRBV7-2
CASSLGAGFTYEQYF
TGTGCCAGCAGCTTAGGGGCGGGATTTACCTACGAGCAGTACTTC
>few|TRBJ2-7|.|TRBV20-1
CSARRGGKSSYEQYF
TGCAGTGCGAGGAGGGGGGGAAAGAGCTCCTACGAGCAGTACTTC
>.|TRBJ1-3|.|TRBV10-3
CAISARDGLSGNTIYF
TGTGCCATCAGTGCCAGGGATGGGCTCTCTGGAAACACCATATATTTT
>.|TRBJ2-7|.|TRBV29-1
CSVGGSISSYEQYF
TGCAGCGTTGGTGGCTCTATAAGCTCCTACGAGCAGTACTTC
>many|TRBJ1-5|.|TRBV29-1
CSAHAEGGAAQHF
TGCAGCGCTCACGCGGAGGGGGGGGCTGCCCAGCATTTT
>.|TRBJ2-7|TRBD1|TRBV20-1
CSARATTGGYEQYF
TGCAGTGCTAGAGCTACAACAGGGGGCTACGAGCAGTACTTC
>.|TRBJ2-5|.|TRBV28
CASTLDIGPQETQYF
TGTGCCAGCACTTTGGATATAGGGCCTCAAGAGACCCAGTACTTC
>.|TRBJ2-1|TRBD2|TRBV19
CASSILAGEASYNEQFF
TGTGCCAGTAGTATATTAGCGGGAGAGGCCTCCTACAATGAGCAGTTCTTC
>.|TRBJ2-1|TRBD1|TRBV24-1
CATSDQRTGAVGHEQFF
TGTGCCACCAGCGACCAACGGACAGGGGCTGTGGGCCATGAGCAGTTCTTC
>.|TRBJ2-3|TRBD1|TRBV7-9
CASSFAGQDITDTQYF
TGTGCCAGCAGCTTCGCGGGACAGGATATCACAGATACGCAGTATTTT
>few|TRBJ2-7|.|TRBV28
CARWGKDEQYF
TGTGCCCGGTGGGGTAAGGACGAGCAGTACTTC
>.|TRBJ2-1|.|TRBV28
CASSIIYNEQFF
TGTGCCAGCAGTATCATTTACAATGAGCAGTTCTTC
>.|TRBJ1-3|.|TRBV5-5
CASSFSAYSGNTIYF
TGTGCCAGCAGCTTCTCCGCGTACTCTGGAAACACCATATATTTT
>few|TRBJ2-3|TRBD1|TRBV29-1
CSVARQGLTDTQYF
TGCAGCGTTGCGAGACAGGGCCTCACAGATACGCAGTATTTT
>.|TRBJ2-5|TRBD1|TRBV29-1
CSVEDWGQGAETQYF
TGCAGCGTTGAAGATTGGGGACAGGGGGCGGAGACCCAGTACTTC
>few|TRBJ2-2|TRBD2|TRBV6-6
CASSSGGDVTGELFF
TGTGCCAGCAGCAGCGGGGGGGATGTCACCGGGGAGCTGTTTTTT
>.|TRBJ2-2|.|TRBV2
CASTANTGELVF
TGTGCCAGCACGGCGAACACCGGGGAGCTGGTTTTT
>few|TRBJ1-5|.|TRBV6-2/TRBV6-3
CASGRGGANQPQHF
TGTGCCAGCGGCCGTGGAGGGGCCAATCAGCCCCAGCATTTT
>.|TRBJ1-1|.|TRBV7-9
CASSWDGDYTEAFF
TGTGCCAGCAGCTGGGACGGAGACTACACTGAAGCTTTCTTT
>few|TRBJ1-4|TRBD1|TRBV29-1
CSVAVTGDEKLFF
TGCAGCGTTGCTGTCACAGGGGACGAAAAACTGTTTTTT
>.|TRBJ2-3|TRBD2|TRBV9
CASSPRGRGGSTDTQYF
TGTGCCAGCAGCCCTAGGGGGCGGGGGGGCTCGACAGATACGCAGTATTTT
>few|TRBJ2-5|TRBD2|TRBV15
CATSRGRGGETQYF
TGTGCCACCAGCAGAGGAAGGGGAGGGGAGACCCAGTACTTC
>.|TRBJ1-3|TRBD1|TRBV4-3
CASSQDSGQSGNTIYF
TGCGCCAGCAGCCAAGACTCGGGACAGTCTGGAAACACCATATATTTT
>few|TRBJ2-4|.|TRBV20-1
CSASGPGNIQYF
TGCAGTGCCAGCGGGCCGGGGAACATTCAGTACTTC
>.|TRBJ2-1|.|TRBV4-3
CASSQEVSGAAYNEQFF
TGCGCCAGCAGCCAAGAAGTCTCTGGGGCCGCCTACAATGAGCAGTTCTTC
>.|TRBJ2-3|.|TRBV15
CATSRDPGQGETQYF
TGTGCCACCAGCAGAGATCCGGGGCAGGGCGAGACCCAGTACTTT
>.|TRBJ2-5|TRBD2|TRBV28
CASSLEASGGYSYF
TGTGCCAGCAGTTTAGAGGCTAGCGGGGGGTACTCGTACTTC
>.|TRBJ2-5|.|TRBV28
CASNGGLETQYF
TGTGCCAGCAACGGGGGTTTGGAGACCCAGTACTTC
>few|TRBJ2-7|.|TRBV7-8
CASTARGIHEQYF
TGTGCCAGCACCGCGAGGGGGATTCACGAGCAGTACTTC
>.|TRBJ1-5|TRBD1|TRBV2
CASSEEGQRRNQPQHF
TGTGCCAGCAGTGAAGAGGGACAGCGGCGCAATCAGCCCCAGCATTTT